The clone carrying this T cell receptor beta chain was observed a single time. Original processing methods: For nucleated cells, counts were estimated from reference gene primer amplification. Repertoires were generated with immunoSEQ multiplex PCR, while TCRdb's copy carries only in-frame clones and drops some. V, J and clone size derive from that table, while D and trimming were established from the DNA sequence. The sample carries roughly 360,000 clones, roughly four fifths recorded once. This sample stems from a study of blood T cell repertoires in COVID-19. Study as a whole: The analysed material was cDNA or gDNA that came from T cells, B-cell-depleted T cells, or PBMCs.

CDR1 and CDR2 (germline): MNHNS, SASEGT. The CDR3 is 16 amino acids. Trimming left V 2 bases short and J 2 bases short, with 14 bases between. This chain connects TRBV6-1 to TRBJ2-3; D is possibly TRBD1 (5 bases). Material for sequencing was peripheral blood. The clonotype was recovered from a human donor with acute or convalescent COVID-19. The donor label of this sample is uncertain. CDR3 sequence (DNA): TGTGCCAGCAGTGAACGCTCAGGGCGATCCACAGATACGCAGTATTTT. Its protein is CASSERSGRSTDTQYF.